Sequencing of this TCR beta chain was carried out in a study of T cell responses to AZD1222 COVID-19 vaccine. The V end was cut by 3 bases, the J end by 1 base, with 6 bases between. CDR1 and CDR2 from the germline V gene are LNHDA and SQIVND (reference sequence). The CDR3 has 13 amino acids. TCRdb keeps only in-frame clones here, not all; method: immunoSEQ multiplex PCR. Of over 130,000 clones in the sample, around 91% are singletons; the top ten hold 4.7%. This TCR was sampled from an adult in good health. The rearrangement uses TRBV19 and TRBJ1-1; D is unresolved. Sequences were derived from peripheral blood, sampled on day 0 of AZD1222 vaccination. The CDR3 DNA is TGTGCCAGTAGTATTAATCGGAACACTGAAGCTTTCTTT. Amino acid sequence: CASSINRNTEAFF.